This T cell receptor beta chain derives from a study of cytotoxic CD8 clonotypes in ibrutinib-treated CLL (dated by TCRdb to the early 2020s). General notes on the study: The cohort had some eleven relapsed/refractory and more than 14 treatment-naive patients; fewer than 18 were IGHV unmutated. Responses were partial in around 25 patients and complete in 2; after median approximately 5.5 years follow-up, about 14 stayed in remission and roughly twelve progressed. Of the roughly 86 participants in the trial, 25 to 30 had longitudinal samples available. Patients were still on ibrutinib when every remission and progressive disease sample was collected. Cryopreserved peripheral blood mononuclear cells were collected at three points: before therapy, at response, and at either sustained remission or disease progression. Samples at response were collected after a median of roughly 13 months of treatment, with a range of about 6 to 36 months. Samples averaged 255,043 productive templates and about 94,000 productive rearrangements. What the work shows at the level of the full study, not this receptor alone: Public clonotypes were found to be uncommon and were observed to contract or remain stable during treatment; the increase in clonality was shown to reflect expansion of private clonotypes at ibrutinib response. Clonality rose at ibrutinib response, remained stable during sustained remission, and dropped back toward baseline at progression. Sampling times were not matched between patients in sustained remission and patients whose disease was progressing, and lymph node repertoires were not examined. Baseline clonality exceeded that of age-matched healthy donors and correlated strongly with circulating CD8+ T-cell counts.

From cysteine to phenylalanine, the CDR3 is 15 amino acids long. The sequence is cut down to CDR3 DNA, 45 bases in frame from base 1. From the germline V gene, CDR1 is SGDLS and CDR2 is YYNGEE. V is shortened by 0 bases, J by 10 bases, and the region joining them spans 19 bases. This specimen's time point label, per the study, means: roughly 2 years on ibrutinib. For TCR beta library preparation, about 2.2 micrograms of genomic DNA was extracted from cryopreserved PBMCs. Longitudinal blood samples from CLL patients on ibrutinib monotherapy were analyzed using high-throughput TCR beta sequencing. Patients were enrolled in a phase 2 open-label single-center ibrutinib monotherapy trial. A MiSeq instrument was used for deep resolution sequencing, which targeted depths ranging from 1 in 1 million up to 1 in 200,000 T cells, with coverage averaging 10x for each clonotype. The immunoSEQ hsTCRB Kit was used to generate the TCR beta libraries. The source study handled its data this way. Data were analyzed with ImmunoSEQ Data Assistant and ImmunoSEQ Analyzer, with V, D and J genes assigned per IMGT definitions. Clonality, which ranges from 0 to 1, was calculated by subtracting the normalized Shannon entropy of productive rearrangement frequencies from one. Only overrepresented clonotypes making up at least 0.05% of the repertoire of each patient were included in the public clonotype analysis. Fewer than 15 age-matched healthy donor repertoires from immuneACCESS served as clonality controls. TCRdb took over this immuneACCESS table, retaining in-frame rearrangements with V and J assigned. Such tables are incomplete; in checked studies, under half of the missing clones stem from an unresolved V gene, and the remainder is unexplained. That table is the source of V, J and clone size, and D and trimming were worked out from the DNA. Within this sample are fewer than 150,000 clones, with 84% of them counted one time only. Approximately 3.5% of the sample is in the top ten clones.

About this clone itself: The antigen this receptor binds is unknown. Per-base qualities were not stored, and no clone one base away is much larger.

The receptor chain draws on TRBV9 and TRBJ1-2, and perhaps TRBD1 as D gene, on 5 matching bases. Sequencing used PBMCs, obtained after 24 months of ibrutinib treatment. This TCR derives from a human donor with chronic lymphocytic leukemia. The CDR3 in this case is CASSVDHRLLTYYTF. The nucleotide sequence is TGTGCCAGCAGCGTAGACCACAGGCTCTTAACTTACTACACCTTC.